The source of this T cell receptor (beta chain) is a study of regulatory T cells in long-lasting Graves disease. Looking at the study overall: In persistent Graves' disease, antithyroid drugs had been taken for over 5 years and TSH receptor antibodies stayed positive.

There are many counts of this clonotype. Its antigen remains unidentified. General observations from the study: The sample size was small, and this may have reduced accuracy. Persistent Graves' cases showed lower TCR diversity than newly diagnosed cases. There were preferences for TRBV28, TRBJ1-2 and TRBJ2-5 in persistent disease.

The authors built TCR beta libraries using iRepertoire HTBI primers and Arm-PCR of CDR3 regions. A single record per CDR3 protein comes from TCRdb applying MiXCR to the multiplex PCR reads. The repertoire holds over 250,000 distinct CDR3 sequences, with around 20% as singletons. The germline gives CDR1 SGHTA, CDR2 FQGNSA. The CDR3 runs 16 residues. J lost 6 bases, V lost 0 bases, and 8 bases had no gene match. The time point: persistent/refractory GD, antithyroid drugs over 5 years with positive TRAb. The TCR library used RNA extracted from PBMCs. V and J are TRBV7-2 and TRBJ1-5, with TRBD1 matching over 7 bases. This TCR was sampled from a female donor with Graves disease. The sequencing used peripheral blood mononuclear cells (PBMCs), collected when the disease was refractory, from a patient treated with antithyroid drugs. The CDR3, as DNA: TGTGCCAGCAGCTTAGCGACAGGGCCCCCACTTCAGCCCCAGCATTTT. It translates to CASSLATGPPLQPQHF.